The sample holds a few counts of the clone carrying this T cell receptor beta chain. This specimen belongs to a study of T-cell reconstitution after alpha-beta-depleted transplantation in children. Unique molecular identifiers tagged the TCRbeta library. TCRdb fed the PCR reads into MiXCR, producing one record per CDR3 protein. The sample consists of 190,000 or so distinct CDR3 sequences, less than 8% of them appearing once. Trimming stripped 6 bases from V and 1 base from J, with 16 bases between. The CDR3 sequence is 16 residues long. This sequence was found in a human donor who donated a stem cell graft to a child with Wiskott-Aldrich syndrome. The chain uses TRBV12-3 or TRBV12-4 and TRBJ1-3; D is perhaps TRBD1 (6 bases). This material consisted of PBMCs from the stem cell graft donor, taken from the stem cell graft. DNA of the CDR3: TGTGCCAGCAGCCCTTGGGGGGCGGGATCTGGAAACACCATATATTTT. As protein: CASSPWGAGSGNTIYF.